The 5 T cell receptor beta chains given below trace back to one sample, sequenced in a study of control samples from healthy donors and cancer patients. The repertoire was sequenced with immunoSEQ multiplex PCR; TCRdb's copy has only in-frame clones and lacks some. The sample holds about 69,000 clones, around 84% seen once. Material: PBMCs. All receptors come from a woman in her forties or fifties with lung cancer.

V usage is TRBV4-2 and J usage is TRBJ2-1; TRBD2 is a possible D gene (5 bases). V dropped 1 base and J dropped 9 bases, with 13 bases sitting between them. The CDR3 has 14 residues. The germline V gene encodes CDR1 LGHNA and CDR2 YNFKEQ. Here the CDR3 reads CASSQVGMSGEQFF. The CDR3 DNA reads TGTGCCAGCAGCCAAGTGGGAATGAGCGGTGAGCAGTTCTTC.

V usage is TRBV7-9 and J usage is TRBJ1-1; TRBD1 might be the D (5 bases). V lost 1 base, J lost 3 bases, and 12 bases lay in between. Per the germline V gene, CDR1 is SEHNR and CDR2 is FQNEAQ (reference sequence). There are 15 residues in the CDR3. CDR3 bases: TGTGCCAGCAGCTTAGGGTCCCGGGGGGACACTGAAGCTTTCTTT. Translating gives CASSLGSRGDTEAFF.

The rearrangement joins TRBV27 to TRBJ1-2, with TRBD1 identical over 7 bases. Germline V gives CDR1 MNHEY, CDR2 SMNVEV (reference sequence). The CDR3 runs 15 residues. The ends lost 3 bases at V and 4 bases at J; junction bases unmatched: 8. The CDR3 is CASSLRTGGGYGYTF. The CDR3 DNA reads as TGTGCCAGCAGTTTGCGGACAGGTGGGGGCTATGGCTACACCTTC.

The table lists this clone with a count of one. J is TRBJ1-2 and V is TRBV15; no definite D call. V dropped 0 bases and J dropped 2 bases, with 10 bases sitting between them. Germline values: CDR1 LNHNV, CDR2 YYDKDF (reference sequence). The CDR3 is made up of 15 amino acids. The DNA of the CDR3 is TGTGCCACCAGCAGAGATATTGGGGAGAACTATGGCTACACCTTC. It codes for CATSRDIGENYGYTF. The variable domain in full, with the rest retrieved from reference TRBV15 and TRBJ1-2, is DAMVIQNPRYQVTQFGKPVTLSCSQTLNHNVMYWYQQKSSQAPKLLFHYYDKDFNNEADTPDNFQSRRPNTSFCFLDIRSPGLGDTAMYLCATSRDIGENYGYTFGSGTRLTVV.

This clone was observed a handful of times. The chain is built from TRBV3-1 (or the pseudogene TRBV3-2) and TRBJ1-3, with D possibly being TRBD1 (6 bases). The germline V and J ends were trimmed by 4 bases and 4 bases, with 8 bases remaining between them. Germline CDR1 LGHDT, CDR2 YNNKEL (reference sequence). The CDR3 has 13 residues. CDR3 residues: CASSRQGGNTIYF. CDR3 nucleotide sequence: TGTGCCAGCAGCCGCCAGGGGGGAAACACCATATATTTT.